A single sample is the source of the 27 T cell receptor beta chains below, sequenced in a study of identical twins. TCRdb independently ran MiXCR on the 5' RACE reads; one entry per CDR3 protein. The sample includes a few hundred thousand distinct CDR3 sequences, about a fifth of them seen just once. Specimen: naive T cells sorted from blood. These receptors were collected from a man aged 50 to 60 in good health.

This rearrangement joins TRBV6-2 or TRBV6-3 to TRBJ2-6; no clear D. Trimming removed 6 bases from V and 4 bases from J, with 7 bases in between. CDR1 and CDR2 from the germline V gene are MNHEY and SVGEGT. CDR3 size: 13 residues. For the CDR3, the DNA is TGTGCCAGCAGACCAGGAGGGGCCAACGTCCTGACTTTC. Protein sequence: CASRPGGANVLTF.

This clonotype was seen more than once but under ten times. The chain joins TRBV5-1 to TRBJ1-3; D ambiguous. Germline values: CDR1 SGHRS, CDR2 YFSETQ. V lost 0 bases, J lost 4 bases, and 8 bases lay in between. This CDR3 has 14 amino acids. The chain's CDR3 is CASSLAGRGNTIYF. CDR3 nucleotide sequence: TGCGCCAGCAGCTTGGCAGGTCGGGGAAACACCATATATTTT.

V gene TRBV28 combines with J gene TRBJ2-7, with 7 positions matching TRBD2. The germline V gene encodes CDR1 MDHEN and CDR2 SYDVKM. The CDR3 contains 13 residues. Trimming at V came to 5 bases and at J to 7 bases, leaving 8 bases not matched to a gene. The CDR3 region has the DNA TGTGCCAGCAGTCCGGGGGGAGTGTGGGAGCAGTACTTC. Translating gives CASSPGGVWEQYF.

In its sample, this clonotype was seen many times. V and J are TRBV4-1 and TRBJ2-7; 9 bases align to TRBD1. The ends lost 5 bases at V and 4 bases at J; junction bases unmatched: 6. This CDR3 is 14 amino acids long. CDR1 is MGHRA, CDR2 YSYEKL, per germline. In DNA form, the CDR3 reads TGCGCCAGCAGCAATACAGGGGGCCTGTACGAGCAGTACTTC. This sequence encodes CASSNTGGLYEQYF.

This clonotype was observed many times. This chain links TRBV6-5 with TRBJ2-5, with 7 bases that match TRBD1. CDR3 length: 15 residues. Germline CDR1 reads MNHEY; CDR2 reads SVGAGI. Trimming cost V 0 bases and J 1 base; bases outside gene matches: 2. CDR3 amino acids: CASSYSWDSQETQYF. In DNA form, the CDR3 reads TGTGCCAGCAGTTACTCGTGGGACAGCCAAGAGACCCAGTACTTC.

The DNA for the CDR3 is TGTGCCACCAGCGACGCCCTACTCCGGGACTACAATGAGCAGTTCTTC. Encoded protein: CATSDALLRDYNEQFF. The rearrangement joins TRBV24-1 to TRBJ2-1; D is perhaps TRBD2 (5 bases). The CDR3 length is 16 residues. V dropped 7 bases and J dropped 3 bases, with 18 bases sitting between them. The V gene's germline CDR1 is KGHDR and CDR2 SFDVKD.

V gene TRBV5-1 combines with J gene TRBJ2-1, with 12 nucleotides matching TRBD2. Germline loops: CDR1 SGHRS, CDR2 YFSETQ. The CDR3 spans 18 residues. V was pared by 1 base and J by 3 bases, with 8 bases of the junction left unmatched. The CDR3 DNA reads as TGCGCCAGCAGCTTGTTTCCTAGCGGGAGGGCCGACTACAATGAGCAGTTCTTC. Its protein is CASSLFPSGRADYNEQFF.

This chain links TRBV20-1 with TRBJ1-2, with 8 bases identical to TRBD1. V trimming: 7 bases; J trimming: 1 base; junction bases outside the gene matches: 2. CDR1 DFQATT and CDR2 SNEGSKA come from the germline V gene (reference sequence). The CDR3 totals 12 residues. In nucleotides, the CDR3 is TGCAGTGGGACAGGGCTTAACTATGGCTACACCTTC. Protein product: CSGTGLNYGYTF.

This clonotype was recorded many times. This chain's CDR3 is CASSLTRLEGETQYF. The CDR3 DNA reads as TGCGCCAGCAGCTTAACCAGACTAGAGGGAGAGACCCAGTACTTC. The V gene is TRBV5-1, the J gene TRBJ2-5; possibly TRBD2 for D (6 bases). This CDR3 has 15 amino acids. CDR1 and CDR2 from the germline V gene are SGHRS and YFSETQ. Trimming cost V 2 bases and J 4 bases, with 15 bases left between them.

J is TRBJ2-1 and V is TRBV30; 9 bases are a match to TRBD2. V was pared by 5 bases and J by 9 bases, with 11 bases of the junction left unmatched. CDR1 GTSNPN and CDR2 SVGIG come from the germline V gene (reference sequence). The CDR3 has 14 amino acids. The DNA of the CDR3 is TGTGCCTGGGAAAGCGGGGGGCGTCTTTTTGAGCAGTTCTTC. Amino acid sequence: CAWESGGRLFEQFF.

The rearrangement uses TRBV11-2 and TRBJ2-3; possible D gene TRBD2, 5 bases. CDR1 SGHAT and CDR2 FQNNGV come from the germline V gene. The CDR3 runs to 15 residues. The V gene lost 0 bases and the J gene lost 3 bases, with 10 bases spanning the gap. CDR3 sequence reads: CASSLDGSGTDTQYF. Written as DNA, the CDR3 is TGTGCCAGCAGCTTAGATGGAAGCGGTACAGATACGCAGTATTTT. The complete variable domain, with remaining parts taken from reference TRBV11-2 and TRBJ2-3, reads EAGVAQSPRYKIIEKRQSVAFWCNPISGHATLYWYQQILGQGPKLLIQFQNNGVVDDSQLPKDRFSAERLKGVDSTLKIQPAKLEDSAVYLCASSLDGSGTDTQYFGPGTRLTVL.

V and J are TRBV6-1 and TRBJ2-7; 14 bases are shared with TRBD2. Germline lookup yields CDR1 MNHNS and CDR2 SASEGT. The CDR3 is made up of 17 amino acids. V lost 6 bases, J lost 1 base, and 8 bases stayed unmatched. This CDR3 reads CASRRGLAGEGSYEQYF. For the CDR3, the DNA is TGTGCCAGCAGAAGGGGACTAGCGGGAGAAGGTTCCTACGAGCAGTACTTC.

This clonotype was recorded a few times. The V gene is TRBV15, the J gene TRBJ2-1, with D possibly TRBD2 on 6 matching bases. The CDR3 loop spans 17 amino acids. Trimming took off 4 bases at V and 2 bases at J, with 18 bases between the two ends. Germline CDR1 LNHNV, CDR2 YYDKDF (reference sequence). In DNA, the CDR3 is TGTGCCACCAGCACAGGCCTAAGCGGGTTCCCCTACAATGAGCAGTTCTTC. Translation gives CATSTGLSGFPYNEQFF. The full variable domain, with the rest looked up from reference TRBV15 and TRBJ2-1, is DAMVIQNPRYQVTQFGKPVTLSCSQTLNHNVMYWYQQKSSQAPKLLFHYYDKDFNNEADTPDNFQSRRPNTSFCFLDIRSPGLGDTAMYLCATSTGLSGFPYNEQFFGPGTRLTVL.

The CDR3 bases are TGTGCCAGCAGTTTCCCTACAGGGGGCGAGCAGTACTTC. This codes for CASSFPTGGEQYF. The rearrangement links TRBV28 to TRBJ2-7, with 8 bases identical to TRBD1. Germline values: CDR1 MDHEN, CDR2 SYDVKM. This CDR3 has 13 residues. V lost 3 bases and J lost 6; bases outside the gene matches: 4.

This clonotype was counted at least ten times. The genes are TRBV5-1 and TRBJ2-1; 7 bases are a match to TRBD2. V was pared by 0 bases and J by 5 bases, with 5 bases of the junction left unmatched. The CDR3 sequence is 15 residues long. The germline gives CDR1 SGHRS, CDR2 YFSETQ. The CDR3 loop is CASSLASGVNNEQFF. Here the CDR3 DNA reads TGCGCCAGCAGCTTGGCCAGCGGGGTGAACAATGAGCAGTTCTTC.

This clonotype was recorded a few times. This chain links TRBV20-1 with TRBJ1-5; D is possibly TRBD1 (5 bases). V was shortened by 5 bases and J by 0 bases, with 17 bases between the two germline ends. The CDR3 is 16 amino acids. Germline V gives CDR1 DFQATT, CDR2 SNEGSKA (reference sequence). The CDR3 sequence is CSASPMGVNSNQPQHF. The CDR3, as DNA: TGCAGTGCTTCTCCGATGGGGGTCAATAGCAATCAGCCCCAGCATTTT.

The table lists this clonotype with a few counts. This sequence joins TRBV7-2 and TRBJ2-2; 10 bases are shared with TRBD1. This CDR3 comprises 15 residues. Germline V gives CDR1 SGHTA, CDR2 FQGNSA. J gave up 9 bases and V 5 bases, and 9 bases lay outside the gene matches. The CDR3 protein is CASSRGTGESRELFF. In nucleotides, the CDR3 is TGTGCCAGCAGCCGCGGGACAGGGGAGTCAAGGGAGCTGTTTTTT.

There are a few counts of this clonotype. V gene TRBV6-2 or TRBV6-3 combines with J gene TRBJ2-1; 10 bases align to TRBD2. The CDR3 totals 16 residues. J lost 6 bases, V lost 5 bases, and 10 bases had no gene match. Per germline, CDR1 MNHEY and CDR2 SVGEGT. CDR3 sequence: CASSQTAGGPRNEQFF. The DNA of the CDR3 is TGTGCCAGCAGTCAAACAGCGGGAGGGCCTCGCAATGAGCAGTTCTTC.

J is TRBJ1-6 and V is TRBV7-9, with 8 bases fitting TRBD1. J gave up 7 bases and V 4 bases, and 12 bases lay outside the gene matches. Germline loops: CDR1 SEHNR, CDR2 FQNEAQ (reference sequence). The CDR3 sequence is 17 residues long. The CDR3 sequence is CASSSTFGTGPNSPLHF. CDR3 DNA: TGTGCCAGCAGCTCAACGTTCGGGACAGGCCCGAATTCACCCCTCCACTTT.

At least ten counts were recorded for this clonotype. This chain joins TRBV11-2 and TRBJ2-1; 9 bases align to TRBD1. The V gene's germline CDR1 is SGHAT and CDR2 FQNNGV. This CDR3 has 17 amino acids. V was clipped by 3 bases and J by 0 bases; unmatched bases: 6. For the CDR3, the DNA is TGTGCCAGCAGCTTCCGCGGACAGGGGAGCTCCTACAATGAGCAGTTCTTC. Translation: CASSFRGQGSSYNEQFF. The full variable domain, rest sourced from reference TRBV11-2 and TRBJ2-1, is EAGVAQSPRYKIIEKRQSVAFWCNPISGHATLYWYQQILGQGPKLLIQFQNNGVVDDSQLPKDRFSAERLKGVDSTLKIQPAKLEDSAVYLCASSFRGQGSSYNEQFFGPGTRLTVL.

There are a few counts of this clonotype. V gene TRBV11-1 combines with J gene TRBJ2-1; D assignment may be TRBD1 or TRBD2 (5 bases each). Trimming shortened V by 0 bases and J by 7 bases, and 22 bases separated the two germline ends. The length of the CDR3 is 18 residues. In germline, CDR1 is SGHAT, CDR2 FQDESV (reference sequence). The CDR3 region is CASSLASAGSLGTNEQFF. Written as DNA, the CDR3 is TGTGCCAGCAGCTTAGCGAGCGCGGGTTCACTTGGGACGAATGAGCAGTTCTTC.

This clonotype was detected many times. The V and J genes are TRBV6-5 and TRBJ2-7; D gene uncertain. CDR3 size: 18 residues. The V gene lost 0 bases and the J gene lost 3 bases, with 21 bases spanning the gap. Looked up from germline, CDR1 is MNHEY and CDR2 is SVGAGI. In nucleotides, the CDR3 is TGTGCCAGCAGTTACTCTGGTGGTTGGGTGGGTGGTAGCTACGAGCAGTACTTC. Its protein is CASSYSGGWVGGSYEQYF.

This rearrangement joins TRBV4-1 to TRBJ2-1; TRBD2 aligns across 15 bases. The CDR3 extends over 17 amino acids. Looked up from germline, CDR1 is MGHRA and CDR2 is YSYEKL. Trimming cost V 3 bases and J 7 bases; bases outside gene matches: 7. The CDR3 loop reads CASSQGGLAGGTNEQFF. CDR3 sequence (DNA): TGCGCCAGCAGCCAGGGTGGACTAGCGGGAGGGACTAATGAGCAGTTCTTC.

This clonotype appeared a few times. This chain links TRBV4-3 with TRBJ2-7; D is possibly TRBD1 (6 bases). Germline values: CDR1 LGHNA, CDR2 YSLEER. CDR3 length: 14 amino acids. The V end lost 0 bases, the J end lost 3 bases, and 9 bases lay between the germline ends. The DNA for the CDR3 is TGCGCCAGCAGCCAAGAAAACAGGGTCTACGAGCAGTACTTC. Its protein is CASSQENRVYEQYF.

The chain is built from TRBV28 and TRBJ2-3, with 9 bases matching TRBD2. The CDR3 loop spans 18 amino acids. V shed 2 bases, J shed 3 bases, and the junction held 12 bases outside the gene matches. From germline, CDR1 is MDHEN and CDR2 SYDVKM. The CDR3: CASSLAPLSGRGTDTQYF. DNA of the CDR3: TGTGCCAGCAGTTTAGCCCCACTTAGCGGGAGAGGGACAGATACGCAGTATTTT.

V gene TRBV6-1 combines with J gene TRBJ2-6; 7 positions agree with TRBD1. Germline lookup yields CDR1 MNHNS and CDR2 SASEGT. After removal of 7 bases from V and 2 bases from J, the junction contained 11 bases not matched to a gene. The CDR3 has 17 amino acids. The CDR3 coding sequence is TGTGCCAGCACCAAGGGGACAGTTCTCCCTGGGGCCAACGTCCTGACTTTC. It specifies CASTKGTVLPGANVLTF.

This clonotype came up a few times. The chain has TRBV20-1 and TRBJ1-1; tentative D call: TRBD1 (6 bases). The CDR3 sequence is 12 residues long. Trimming took 3 bases from V and 9 from J, leaving 14 bases between them. From germline, CDR1 is DFQATT and CDR2 SNEGSKA (reference sequence). CDR3 loop: CSARDRTDQAFF. As DNA, the CDR3 is TGCAGTGCTAGGGACCGGACAGACCAAGCTTTCTTT.